This is a list of T cell receptor beta chains from one sample in a study of TIL therapy for anti-PD-1-resistant metastatic lung cancer. Sequenced by immunoSEQ multiplex PCR; TCRdb stores in-frame clones only, minus some. The repertoire includes 45,000 to 75,000 clones, roughly 84% of them detected once, and around 2.6% sits in the top ten. The sample was blood, taken at baseline. These receptors all stem from a person aged 25-85 years with non-small cell lung cancer. Both conserved end residues are part of each CDR3. The D gene is left open where the match is weak. The size field is filled for only some rows; it gives once, few, many or a size class.

>TRBJ1-6|.|TRBV25-1|.
CASSISRESPLHF
TGTGCCAGCAGTATTAGCAGGGAATCACCCCTCCACTTT
>TRBJ1-1|few|TRBV10-3|.
CAISDRQGLSEAFF
TGTGCCATCAGTGATCGGCAGGGCCTATCTGAAGCTTTCTTT
>TRBJ1-6|.|TRBV10-3|.
CAITSQGGNSPLHF
TGTGCCATCACCTCACAGGGAGGTAATTCACCCCTCCACTTT
>TRBJ1-2|once|TRBV10-3|.
CATLSDTNYGYTF
TGTGCCACCCTATCGGACACTAACTATGGCTACACCTTC
>TRBJ1-5|once|TRBV30|.
CAWSLQGYQPQHF
TGTGCCTGGAGTCTACAGGGATATCAGCCCCAGCATTTT
>TRBJ1-5|.|TRBV6-5|.
CASMGGSWQPQHF
TGTGCCAGCATGGGGGGGTCGTGGCAGCCCCAGCATTTT
>TRBJ2-5|.|TRBV30|TRBD1
CAWSPGNRGRLETQYF
TGTGCCTGGAGCCCGGGGAACAGGGGGCGCTTGGAGACCCAGTACTTC
>TRBJ2-3|once|TRBV18|.
CASSPPPADTQYF
TGTGCCAGCTCACCGCCCCCGGCGGATACGCAGTATTTT
>TRBJ2-1|.|TRBV3-1/TRBV3-2|.
CASSQAPPPEQFF
TGTGCCAGCAGCCAAGCTCCCCCTCCTGAGCAGTTCTTC
>TRBJ2-7|once|TRBV7-8|.
CASSPIMTREHEQYF
TGTGCCAGCAGCCCCATCATGACTAGGGAGCACGAGCAGTACTTC
>TRBJ2-1|.|TRBV11-2|.
CASSLVSAPPPYNEQFF
TGTGCCAGCAGCTTAGTATCCGCGCCTCCTCCCTACAATGAGCAGTTCTTC
>TRBJ2-7|.|TRBV2|.
CASSSTTGNEQYF
TGTGCCAGCAGTTCTACTACAGGGAACGAGCAGTACTTC
>TRBJ1-1|.|TRBV6-1|.
CASSEAPSGNTEAFF
TGTGCCAGCAGTGAAGCTCCAAGTGGGAACACTGAAGCTTTCTTT
>TRBJ1-2|.|TRBV3-1/TRBV3-2|.
CASSRGQTNYGYTF
TGTGCCAGCAGCCGTGGCCAGACCAACTATGGCTACACCTTC
>TRBJ1-5|.|TRBV27|.
CASSFPGQPQHF
TGTGCCAGCAGTTTTCCGGGGCAGCCCCAGCATTTT
>TRBJ2-7|few|TRBV29-1|.
CSVVDRTGEQYF
TGCAGCGTTGTTGACAGGACTGGGGAGCAGTACTTC
>TRBJ1-1|.|TRBV30|TRBD1
CAWSLKDRPKAFF
TGTGCCTGGAGTTTGAAGGACAGGCCCAAAGCTTTCTTT
>TRBJ2-7|.|TRBV2|.
CASGSGPSYEQYF
TGTGCCAGCGGTAGCGGTCCCTCCTACGAGCAGTACTTC
>TRBJ2-1|once|TRBV19|TRBD2
CASSIGLARDEQFF
TGTGCCAGTAGTATCGGACTAGCCCGGGATGAGCAGTTCTTC
>TRBJ2-4|.|TRBV28|TRBD2
CASSFSGRGVIQYF
TGTGCCAGCAGTTTTAGCGGGAGGGGCGTCATTCAGTACTTC
>TRBJ1-1|.|TRBV2|.
CASRASDRNTEAFF
TGTGCCAGCAGGGCCTCGGACAGAAACACTGAAGCTTTCTTT
>TRBJ1-1|few|TRBV2|.
CASSREVLMNTEAFF
TGTGCCAGCAGCCGTGAAGTACTTATGAACACTGAAGCTTTCTTT
>TRBJ1-4|.|TRBV5-1|TRBD1
CASSLQGSGGEKLFF
TGCGCCAGCAGCCTACAGGGGTCAGGGGGTGAAAAACTGTTTTTT
>TRBJ2-7|.|TRBV11-2|.
CASSPTGRYEQYF
TGTGCCAGCAGCCCCACAGGGAGATACGAGCAGTACTTC
>TRBJ1-2|.|TRBV12-3/TRBV12-4|.
CASSLGEPYGYTF
TGTGCCAGCAGTTTAGGGGAACCCTATGGCTACACCTTC
>TRBJ2-5|.|TRBV18|.
CASSPSGVETQYF
TGTGCCAGCTCACCCTCAGGGGTAGAGACCCAGTACTTC
>TRBJ2-7|.|TRBV10-1|TRBD2
CASSQTNSGGAHEQYF
TGCGCCAGCAGCCAAACCAATAGCGGGGGGGCCCACGAGCAGTACTTC
>TRBJ2-2|once|TRBV5-1|TRBD1
CASSLGGAGNTGELFF
TGCGCCAGCAGCTTAGGGGGCGCGGGGAACACCGGGGAGCTGTTTTTT
>TRBJ2-7|.|TRBV4-1|.
CASSQADRLSYEQYF
TGCGCCAGCAGCCAAGCAGACAGGCTTTCCTACGAGCAGTACTTC
>TRBJ2-6|.|TRBV6-5|.
CASSTTGANVLTF
TGTGCCAGCAGTACCACTGGGGCCAACGTCCTGACTTTC
>TRBJ1-2|.|TRBV6-5|.
CASRGPGTGNGYTF
TGTGCCAGCAGGGGTCCCGGGACGGGGAATGGCTACACTTTC
>TRBJ1-1|.|TRBV9|TRBD1
CASSKGDRVSTEAFF
TGTGCCAGCAGCAAAGGGGACAGGGTTTCCACTGAAGCTTTCTTT
>TRBJ2-7|.|TRBV5-1|TRBD1
CASSLEPAGGCEQYF
TGCGCCAGCAGCTTGGAACCGGCAGGGGGCTGCGAGCAGTACTTC
>TRBJ1-1|.|TRBV27|.
CASSTGSEAFF
TGTGCCAGCAGTACCGGGTCTGAAGCTTTCTTT
>TRBJ2-3|.|TRBV5-1|TRBD2
CASSFPLAGSTDTQYF
TGCGCCAGCAGCTTCCCATTAGCGGGGAGCACAGATACGCAGTATTTT
>TRBJ2-7|.|TRBV27|TRBD2
CASSSTSGRAYEQYF
TGTGCCAGCAGTTCTACTAGCGGGCGTGCCTACGAGCAGTACTTC
>TRBJ2-5|.|TRBV5-4|TRBD1
CASSLDRGRGETQYF
TGTGCCAGCAGCTTGGACAGGGGGCGAGGAGAGACCCAGTACTTC
>TRBJ2-2|.|TRBV5-1|.
CASSDGPSGELFF
TGCGCCAGCAGCGACGGCCCCTCCGGGGAGCTGTTTTTT
>TRBJ2-1|.|TRBV27|.
CASSLPGVEQFF
TGTGCCAGCAGTTTACCGGGAGTTGAGCAGTTCTTC
>TRBJ1-5|.|TRBV7-3|.
CASSLTKEQPQHF
TGTGCCAGCAGCTTAACGAAGGAACAGCCCCAGCATTTT
>TRBJ2-1|.|TRBV21-1|.
CASSITGTSGGANEQFF
TGTGCCAGCAGCATAACCGGGACTAGCGGGGGGGCCAATGAGCAGTTCTTC
>TRBJ2-1|.|TRBV2|.
CASSVGGDAYNEQFF
TGTGCCAGCAGTGTGGGCGGGGACGCTTACAATGAGCAGTTCTTC
>TRBJ2-3|.|TRBV3-1/TRBV3-2|.
CASSGEDTQYF
TGTGCCAGCAGCGGGGAAGATACGCAGTATTTT
>TRBJ1-1|few|TRBV10-3|.
CAISESQLNTEAFF
TGTGCCATCAGTGAGTCACAGTTGAACACTGAAGCTTTCTTT
>TRBJ1-4|.|TRBV9|.
CASSVGQASTNEKLFF
TGTGCCAGCAGCGTAGGGCAGGCCTCAACTAATGAAAAACTGTTTTTT
>TRBJ1-1|.|TRBV5-1|.
CASSLGVLNTEAFF
TGCGCCAGCAGCTTGGGCGTACTGAACACTGAAGCTTTCTTT
>TRBJ1-2|.|TRBV28|.
CASTWQNNGYTF
TGTGCCAGCACCTGGCAGAATAATGGCTACACCTTC
>TRBJ1-3|.|TRBV28|.
CASSFQRSGNTIYF
TGTGCCAGCAGTTTCCAACGCTCTGGAAACACCATATATTTT
>TRBJ2-2|.|TRBV7-9|TRBD1
CASGQGALPGELFF
TGTGCCAGCGGACAGGGGGCGCTCCCCGGGGAGCTGTTTTTT
>TRBJ1-5|once|TRBV5-1|TRBD1
CASSPGQGVGQPQHF
TGCGCCAGCAGCCCGGGACAGGGGGTTGGTCAGCCCCAGCATTTT
>TRBJ2-3|.|TRBV19|.
CASSRFSSTDTQYF
TGTGCCAGTAGTCGGTTTTCTAGCACAGATACGCAGTATTTT
>TRBJ2-7|.|TRBV12-5|.
CASGLVLPGGSSYEQYF
TGTGCTAGTGGTTTGGTACTTCCGGGGGGCTCCTCCTACGAGCAGTACTTC
>TRBJ2-7|.|TRBV27|TRBD2
CASSLTGGGSYEQYF
TGTGCCAGCAGTTTAACTGGGGGGGGAAGTTACGAGCAGTACTTC
>TRBJ2-7|.|TRBV5-1|TRBD2
CASSGGLSYEQYF
TGCGCCAGCAGCGGGGGACTAAGCTACGAGCAGTACTTC
>TRBJ1-5|few|TRBV28|.
CASSSTSYSNQPQHF
TGTGCCAGCAGTTCCACGAGTTATAGCAATCAGCCCCAGCATTTT
>TRBJ1-1|few|TRBV10-1|.
CASSAALNTEAFF
TGCGCCAGCAGTGCTGCCTTGAACACTGAAGCTTTCTTT
>TRBJ2-3|.|TRBV19|TRBD2
CASSMGLAPNTDTQYF
TGTGCCAGTAGTATGGGACTAGCGCCCAACACAGATACGCAGTATTTT